The rows below give T cell receptor beta chains drawn from one sample of a study of OX40 agonist ivuxolimab in advanced cancers. Profiling relied on immunoSEQ multiplex PCR, and the TCRdb table lists in-frame clones only, not all of them. The repertoire consists of about 17,000 clones, with about 88% occurring once and the leading ten covering 67%. Sample: CD4+ or CD8+ T cells sorted from blood, taken in a trial of the OX40 agonist ivuxolimab. These receptors were collected from an adult with an advanced solid tumor such as melanoma, head and neck, liver or kidney cancer. Both conserved end residues are part of each CDR3. Each record gives: CDR3 DNA, CDR3 protein, D gene, J gene, clone size, V gene. The D gene is left open where the match is weak. Expanded clones get a size class; other rows say once, few or many, or leave the size out.

CDR3 DNA: TGTGCCAGCAGCGTAGGCCAATCAGGGGGCCGGGGCTACACCTTC
CDR3 protein: CASSVGQSGGRGYTF
D gene: TRBD1
J gene: TRBJ1-2
clone size: .
V gene: TRBV9

CDR3 DNA: TGTGCCAGCAGCTTACTAGGAATCTATGGCTACACCTTC
CDR3 protein: CASSLLGIYGYTF
D gene: .
J gene: TRBJ1-2
clone size: .
V gene: TRBV7-9

CDR3 DNA: TGTGCCAGCAGCCCCCCGGGACCGCCAAGCTCCTACGAGCAGTACTTC
CDR3 protein: CASSPPGPPSSYEQYF
D gene: .
J gene: TRBJ2-7
clone size: .
V gene: TRBV5-6

CDR3 DNA: TGTGCCAGCAGCTTAGGAGGAGGGAACGAGCAGTACTTC
CDR3 protein: CASSLGGGNEQYF
D gene: .
J gene: TRBJ2-7
clone size: .
V gene: TRBV13

CDR3 DNA: TGTGCCAGCAGCGTAGCCCTCTGGCGGGGGGGCGTGGGGCAGACAGATACGCAGTATTTT
CDR3 protein: CASSVALWRGGVGQTDTQYF
D gene: TRBD2
J gene: TRBJ2-3
clone size: once
V gene: TRBV9

CDR3 DNA: TGTGCCGGCAGTTTTCAAAATGAAAAACTGTTTTTT
CDR3 protein: CAGSFQNEKLFF
D gene: .
J gene: TRBJ1-4
clone size: .
V gene: TRBV30

CDR3 DNA: TGTGCCAGCAGCCCCTGGGGGGATAGCAATCAGCCCCAGCATTTT
CDR3 protein: CASSPWGDSNQPQHF
D gene: .
J gene: TRBJ1-5
clone size: .
V gene: TRBV9

CDR3 DNA: TGTGCCTGGAGTTTGGGGAGAGAGACCCAGTACTTC
CDR3 protein: CAWSLGRETQYF
D gene: .
J gene: TRBJ2-5
clone size: once
V gene: TRBV30

CDR3 DNA: TGCGCCAGCAGCCAAACGGGCAGGGCTCAGCCCCAGCATTTT
CDR3 protein: CASSQTGRAQPQHF
D gene: .
J gene: TRBJ1-5
clone size: few
V gene: TRBV4-1

CDR3 DNA: TGTGCCAGCAGTTACGGCATGGGGAGCACTGAAGCTTTCTTT
CDR3 protein: CASSYGMGSTEAFF
D gene: .
J gene: TRBJ1-1
clone size: .
V gene: TRBV6-5

CDR3 DNA: TGTGCCAGCAGCCAAAATGATCGGACTAGCGGGGGCGAGACCCAGTACTTC
CDR3 protein: CASSQNDRTSGGETQYF
D gene: TRBD2
J gene: TRBJ2-5
clone size: .
V gene: TRBV4-2

CDR3 DNA: TGTGCCTGGAGTGTTGGGGTCTCAGTCGAGACCCAGTACTTC
CDR3 protein: CAWSVGVSVETQYF
D gene: .
J gene: TRBJ2-5
clone size: .
V gene: TRBV30

CDR3 DNA: TGTGCCAGCATCCTACCCGGGGGGGCGGAGCAAGAGACCCAGTACTTC
CDR3 protein: CASILPGGAEQETQYF
D gene: TRBD2
J gene: TRBJ2-5
clone size: once
V gene: TRBV11-3

CDR3 DNA: TGTGCCAGCAGTTTATCGACTAACTACAATGAGCAGTTCTTC
CDR3 protein: CASSLSTNYNEQFF
D gene: .
J gene: TRBJ2-1
clone size: .
V gene: TRBV27

CDR3 DNA: .
CDR3 protein: CASSVAGGSPYF
D gene: .
J gene: TRBJ2-7
clone size: .
V gene: TRBV9

CDR3 DNA: TGCGCCAGCAGCCAAGATAGAGGCAGTTTTAATGAGCAGTTCTTC
CDR3 protein: CASSQDRGSFNEQFF
D gene: .
J gene: TRBJ2-1
clone size: .
V gene: TRBV4-3

CDR3 DNA: TGTGCCAGTCTCGAAGGGGCTAAAGCTTTCTTT
CDR3 protein: CASLEGAKAFF
D gene: .
J gene: TRBJ1-1
clone size: .
V gene: TRBV19

CDR3 DNA: TGTGCCAGCAGTGACTCGGGGACAGGGAATGAGCAGTTCTTC
CDR3 protein: CASSDSGTGNEQFF
D gene: TRBD1
J gene: TRBJ2-1
clone size: .
V gene: TRBV6-4